This passage covers 31 T cell receptor beta chains from one sample sequenced in a study of T cells in localized non-small cell lung cancer. Profiled with immunoSEQ multiplex PCR; TCRdb holds only in-frame clones, not every one. The sample consists of over 25,000 clones, about 90% of them appearing once. Sequenced here: PBMCs, sampled before any cancer treatment. The source is a man aged 40-75 years with stage II lung adenocarcinoma.

V is TRBV6-5 and J is TRBJ2-7, with TRBD1 matching over 8 bases. Germline CDR1 is MNHEY and CDR2 is SVGAGI. The CDR3 loop spans 14 amino acids. With V trimmed by 4 bases and J by 4 bases, 6 bases remained unmatched. The CDR3 DNA is TGTGCCAGCAGTTCTCGGGACAGGATATACGAGCAGTACTTC. This sequence encodes CASSSRDRIYEQYF.

This chain links TRBV6-5 with TRBJ1-1; D call uncertain. This CDR3 comprises 12 residues. V was trimmed by 5 bases and J by 4 bases, leaving 8 bases between them. Germline V gene lookup returns CDR1 MNHEY and CDR2 SVGAGI. CDR3 sequence (DNA): TGTGCCAGCAGTACGGAGCGCACTGAAGCTTTCTTT. It specifies CASSTERTEAFF.

V and J are TRBV7-9 and TRBJ1-1; D gene unclear. This CDR3 region has 14 residues. CDR1 is SEHNR and CDR2 is FQNEAQ in the germline V gene (reference sequence). The ends were cut back, 1 base at V and 5 bases at J, with 11 bases in the middle. CDR3 in amino acids: CASSLGPVKTEAFF. The DNA of the CDR3 is TGTGCCAGCAGCTTAGGACCCGTAAAGACTGAAGCTTTCTTT. The whole variable domain, remainder taken from reference TRBV7-9 and TRBJ1-1, is DTGVSQNPRHKITKRGQNVTFRCDPISEHNRLYWYRQTLGQGPEFLTYFQNEAQLEKSRLLSDRFSAERPKGSFSTLEIQRTEQGDSAMYLCASSLGPVKTEAFFGQGTRLTVV.

Comment on this clone: Germline and junction disagree at one end, which may indicate a read error. Other DNA sequences within the sample encode an identical CDR3. The V call is TRBV6-1, the J call TRBJ2-7; 8 bases line up with TRBD1. From germline, CDR1 is MNHNS and CDR2 SASEGT. This CDR3 is 14 amino acids long. CDR3 DNA sequence: TGTGCCAGCAGTGATTGGACAGGGACCTACGAACAGTACTTC. It translates to CASSDWTGTYEQYF.

The chain is built from TRBV29-1 and TRBJ1-1, with unresolved D. With 4 bases removed from V and 0 bases from J, the gap between germline ends came to 12 bases. The CDR3 extends over 14 amino acids. The germline CDR1 and CDR2 sequences are SQVTM and ANQGSEA. The CDR3 spells CSVALRPLNTEAFF. The CDR3 DNA reads TGCAGCGTTGCATTGAGGCCCTTGAACACTGAAGCTTTCTTT.

The rearrangement joins TRBV4-1 to TRBJ1-4, with D unresolved. This CDR3 is built from 13 residues. Looked up from germline, CDR1 is MGHRA and CDR2 is YSYEKL. The ends were cut back, 3 bases at V and 6 bases at J, with 8 bases in the middle. The CDR3, as DNA: TGCGCCAGCAGCCAGAGTAGTTATGAAAAACTGTTTTTT. This codes for CASSQSSYEKLFF.

This rearrangement joins TRBV6-5 to TRBJ1-3; no clear D. The germline V gene encodes CDR1 MNHEY and CDR2 SVGAGI. This CDR3 is built from 16 residues. Trimming removed 0 bases from V and 0 bases from J, with 9 bases in between. The CDR3 spells CASSYSFVLSGNTIYF. The CDR3 DNA is TGTGCCAGCAGTTACTCATTTGTACTCTCTGGAAACACCATATATTTT.

J is TRBJ2-1 and V is TRBV29-1; D gene unclear. From germline, CDR1 is SQVTM and CDR2 ANQGSEA. The V end lost 1 base, the J end lost 3 bases, and 19 bases lay between the germline ends. The CDR3 has 17 residues. The CDR3 bases are TGCAGCGTTGAAGGTTTTCTATTTGGATTCCACTACAATGAGCAGTTCTTC. Translation: CSVEGFLFGFHYNEQFF.

This chain links TRBV7-9 with TRBJ2-5; D gene uncertain. The CDR3 sequence is 12 residues long. Between the trimmed V and J ends, which lost 7 bases and 5 bases, there was a span of 11 bases. The germline CDR1 and CDR2 sequences are SEHNR and FQNEAQ (reference sequence). In nucleotides, the CDR3 is TGTGCCAGCAACTCCCATCGGGAGACCCAGTACTTC. Protein product: CASNSHRETQYF.

The rearrangement links TRBV28 to TRBJ2-7, with TRBD1 matching over 7 bases. Germline CDR1 and CDR2: MDHEN and SYDVKM. The J segment lost 5 bases and the V segment lost 5 bases, leaving 18 bases of the junction unmatched. The CDR3 contains 17 residues. Written as DNA, the CDR3 is TGTGCCAGCAGTCGAGATCCTCGGGACAGAAATTCAAACGAGCAGTACTTC. Its translation is CASSRDPRDRNSNEQYF.

This sequence joins TRBV29-1 and TRBJ2-1; D is possibly TRBD2 (5 bases). Between the trimmed V and J ends, which lost 0 bases and 0 bases, there was a span of 15 bases. CDR3 length: 17 amino acids. Germline CDR1 SQVTM, CDR2 ANQGSEA. CDR3 in amino acids: CSVEDPGSLSSYNEQFF. The CDR3 coding sequence is TGCAGCGTTGAAGATCCGGGGAGTCTCAGCTCCTACAATGAGCAGTTCTTC.

This clone came up once. The chain employs TRBV30 and TRBJ1-5; D gene ambiguous. The CDR3 consists of 13 residues. The germline CDR1 and CDR2 sequences are GTSNPN and SVGIG (reference sequence). Trimming left V 5 bases short and J 2 bases short, with 10 bases between. CDR3 sequence: CAWSSGGNQPQHF. In DNA, the CDR3 is TGTGCCTGGTCCTCAGGCGGCAATCAGCCCCAGCATTTT. The whole variable domain, filled in from reference TRBV30 and TRBJ1-5, reads SQTIHQWPATLVQPVGSPLSLECTVEGTSNPNLYWYRQAAGRGLQLLFYSVGIGQISSEVPQNLSASRPQDRQFILSSKKLLLSDSGFYLCAWSSGGNQPQHFGDGTRLSIL.

The rearrangement uses TRBV5-1 and TRBJ2-3; D is possibly TRBD2 (6 bases). The CDR3 runs to 17 residues. V dropped 5 bases and J dropped 1 base, with 20 bases sitting between them. The germline V gene has CDR1 SGHRS and CDR2 YFSETQ. The CDR3: CASSSRDGGARTDTQYF. As DNA, the CDR3 is TGCGCCAGCAGTTCAAGGGACGGCGGGGCACGCACAGATACGCAGTATTTT.

The CDR3 here is CASSPALTYEQYF. CDR3 nucleotide sequence: TGTGCCAGCAGCCCCGCACTAACCTACGAGCAGTACTTC. This chain connects TRBV28 to TRBJ2-7; no firm D call. The V end lost 6 bases, the J end lost 2 bases, and 11 bases lay between the germline ends. CDR3 size: 13 residues. Germline assignment: CDR1 MDHEN and CDR2 SYDVKM.

The gene calls are TRBV18 and TRBJ2-2, with 10 bases lining up with TRBD2. The V gene end was trimmed by 3 bases and the J gene end by 0 bases; junction bases not matched to a gene: 1. CDR1 is KGHSH, CDR2 LQKENI, per germline. The CDR3 length is 16 residues. The DNA of the CDR3 is TGTGCCAGCTCACCGGGGACTAGCGCGAACACCGGGGAGCTGTTTTTT. This sequence encodes CASSPGTSANTGELFF.

This chain links TRBV6-1 with TRBJ1-1, with D unresolved. Germline V lookup: CDR1 MNHNS, CDR2 SASEGT. CDR3 length: 13 amino acids. V gave up 0 bases and J gave up 3 bases, with 5 bases separating them. CDR3 sequence reads: CASSEAGHTEAFF. CDR3 bases: TGTGCCAGCAGTGAAGCCGGACACACTGAAGCTTTCTTT.

The rearrangement uses TRBV9 and TRBJ1-1; no clear D. Trimming cost V 4 bases and J 1 base, with 8 bases left between them. CDR1 and CDR2 (germline): SGDLS, YYNGEE. This CDR3 region has 13 residues. The CDR3 nucleotides read TGTGCCAGCAGCCCATGGGGGAACACTGAAGCTTTCTTT. Its protein product is CASSPWGNTEAFF.

This chain connects TRBV7-2 to TRBJ1-1; D is ambiguous. Germline values: CDR1 SGHTA, CDR2 FQGNSA. This CDR3 has 18 residues. V was pared by 5 bases and J by 0 bases, with 22 bases between. Here the CDR3 DNA reads TGTGCCAGCAGCCTAGGACGGATCGACTTAATCATGAACACTGAAGCTTTCTTT. It yields the protein CASSLGRIDLIMNTEAFF.

V is TRBV7-8 and J is TRBJ2-7; tentatively, D is TRBD2 (6 bases). The CDR3 extends over 14 amino acids. In germline, CDR1 is SGHVS, CDR2 FQNEAQ. V was clipped by 1 base and J by 3 bases, with 10 bases between them. The CDR3 spells CASSLGAGSYEQYF. CDR3 coding DNA: TGTGCCAGCAGCTTAGGCGCGGGGAGCTACGAGCAGTACTTC.

The J gene is TRBJ2-2, the V gene TRBV5-6; D is unclear. The CDR3 extends over 12 amino acids. V was clipped by 4 bases and J by 6 bases, with 7 bases between them. The V gene's germline CDR1 is SGHDT and CDR2 YYEEEE. In DNA form, the CDR3 reads TGTGCCAGCAGCCCCTCGGCCGGGGAGCTGTTTTTT. Its translation is CASSPSAGELFF.

The CDR3 DNA is TGCAGCGTTGAAGAAATTATCCCCATCCAAGAGACCCAGTACTTC. Its translation: CSVEEIIPIQETQYF. This chain connects TRBV29-1 to TRBJ2-5; no firm D call. The CDR3 is 15 residues long. Germline-derived CDR1 and CDR2 are SQVTM and ANQGSEA. V gave up 0 bases and J gave up 1 base, with 12 bases separating them. The variable domain in full, completed from reference TRBV29-1 and TRBJ2-5, reads SAVISQKPSRDICQRGTSLTIQCQVDSQVTMMFWYRQQPGQSLTLIATANQGSEATYESGFVIDKFPISRPNLTFSTLTVSNMSPEDSSIYLCSVEEIIPIQETQYFGPGTRLLVL.

This CDR3 reads CASSSLDRGEQFF. CDR3 DNA sequence: TGTGCCAGCAGCTCCCTCGACAGGGGTGAGCAGTTCTTC. The rearrangement uses TRBV9 and TRBJ2-1; TRBD1 matches at 8 bases. The CDR3 extends over 13 amino acids. Germline values: CDR1 SGDLS, CDR2 YYNGEE. Trimming took 4 bases from V and 9 from J; bases not matched to a gene: 6.

The CDR3 bases are TGTGCCAGCAGCCCCGGGATTGAGGGATCCACAGATACGCAGTATTTT. Protein: CASSPGIEGSTDTQYF. The V gene is TRBV9, the J gene TRBJ2-3, with D perhaps matching TRBD2 (5 bases). The CDR3 contains 16 residues. Trimming took off 4 bases at V and 2 bases at J, with 17 bases between the two ends. Germline CDR1 is SGDLS and CDR2 is YYNGEE.

V is TRBV5-4 and J is TRBJ1-4; tentative D call: TRBD1 (6 bases). The germline V gene has CDR1 SGHNT and CDR2 YYREEE (reference sequence). V was shortened by 0 bases and J by 9 bases, with 15 bases between the two germline ends. This CDR3 comprises 15 residues. CDR3 residues: CASSLEAGESKKLFF. CDR3 bases: TGTGCCAGCAGCTTGGAAGCAGGGGAGTCCAAAAAACTGTTTTTT.

V is TRBV27 and J is TRBJ2-5; D perhaps matches TRBD2 (5 bases). V was pared by 4 bases and J by 5 bases, with 14 bases between. Germline lookup yields CDR1 MNHEY and CDR2 SMNVEV (reference sequence). The CDR3 contains 14 residues. The CDR3 region is CASSSPYRGETQYF. CDR3 coding DNA: TGTGCCAGCAGTTCTCCCTATCGAGGGGAGACCCAGTACTTC.

This clone occurred once. The V call is TRBV10-1, the J call TRBJ2-1, with TRBD2 matching over 9 bases. The CDR3 totals 17 residues. Germline assignment: CDR1 WNHNN and CDR2 SYGVQD (reference sequence). The V and J ends lost 6 bases and 2 bases, in that order; junction bases with no gene match: 11. The CDR3 protein is CASSSIPERGAYNEQFF. The CDR3 DNA is TGCGCCAGCAGCTCCATTCCCGAGCGGGGGGCCTACAATGAGCAGTTCTTC.

The CDR3 coding sequence is TGTGCCAGCAGCGTAGAGGGGATCGGTGCCCTCGGGGGTACGCAGTATTTT. Its translation is CASSVEGIGALGGTQYF. V gene TRBV9 combines with J gene TRBJ2-3; weak D call: TRBD2 (6 bases). Germline lookup yields CDR1 SGDLS and CDR2 YYNGEE. There are 17 residues in the CDR3. V was clipped by 0 bases and J by 8 bases, with 22 bases between them.

V is TRBV18 and J is TRBJ2-3; D may be TRBD1 (6 bases). This CDR3 comprises 14 residues. From germline, CDR1 is KGHSH and CDR2 LQKENI. Trimming pared 3 bases from V and 4 bases from J, leaving 11 bases between. CDR3 residues: CASSPTQGPDTQYF. In nucleotides, the CDR3 is TGTGCCAGCTCACCTACGCAGGGGCCAGATACGCAGTATTTT. The whole variable domain, remainder taken from reference TRBV18 and TRBJ2-3, is NAGVMQNPRHLVRRRGQEARLRCSPMKGHSHVYWYRQLPEEGLKFMVYLQKENIIDESGMPKERFSAEFPKEGPSILRIQQVVRGDSAAYFCASSPTQGPDTQYFGPGTRLTVL.

The chain couples TRBV5-8 to TRBJ1-2; D remains unclear. CDR3 length: 16 amino acids. With 3 bases removed from V and 3 bases from J, the gap between germline ends came to 18 bases. The germline gives CDR1 SGHTS, CDR2 YDEGEE. The CDR3: CASSYFQVRRDYGYTF. The CDR3 DNA is TGTGCCAGCAGCTATTTCCAGGTGAGGAGGGACTATGGCTACACCTTC.

The chain is built from TRBV11-3 and TRBJ1-2; D is uncertain. The germline V and J ends were trimmed by 3 bases and 3 bases, with 8 bases remaining between them. The CDR3 is 13 amino acids. Germline loops: CDR1 SGHNT, CDR2 YENEEA. For the CDR3, the DNA is TGTGCCAGCAGCTTGAACCGGGACTATGGCTACACCTTC. It codes for CASSLNRDYGYTF.

The chain employs TRBV7-7 and TRBJ2-7, with 10 nucleotides matching TRBD1. The CDR3 is 14 amino acids. After removal of 2 bases from V and 3 bases from J, the junction contained 1 base not matched to a gene. The germline gives CDR1 SSHAT, CDR2 FNYEAQ (reference sequence). CDR3 bases: TGTGCCAGCAGCTTATGGGACAGGGGCTACGAGCAGTACTTC. This gives the protein CASSLWDRGYEQYF.